This T cell receptor beta chain is from a study of graft-versus-host responses after intestinal transplantation (dated by TCRdb to 2020 to 2023). Some background on the complete study: The transplants that recipients got were multivisceral, liver-intestinal, or isolated intestinal. Anti-thymocyte globulin induction was given to all recipients, followed by maintenance tacrolimus and steroids for approximately 3 years. After intestinal transplantation, graft-versus-host and host-versus-graft alloreactive T cell clones in the graft, circulation and bone marrow were tracked using bulk TCR-beta CDR3 sequencing. To identify alloreactive clones, pre-transplant mixed lymphocyte reaction products were sequenced and compared with unstimulated pre-transplant donor and recipient T cells. The cohort enrolled some 23 intestinal transplant recipients, one of whom was a retransplant, and 3 patients without pretransplant specimens were excluded. A peak of at least 4% donor T cells among recipient peripheral blood mononuclear cells was the definition used for donor T cell macrochimerism. Samples from three later patients were sequenced in-house on an Illumina MiSeq with MiXCR processing rather than by the commercial service. General study outcomes and caveats: In patients with donor T cell macrochimerism, the allografts had high GvH to HvG T cell clonal ratios. The conclusions were limited by the relatively low number and heterogeneity of the intestinal transplant patients. GvH clones turned up in recipient bone marrow, with some appearing earlier in ileal mucosa or blood, a pattern consistent with an intestinal mucosal origin. Early after transplant, peak levels of circulating GvH clones were found to be associated with declines in HvG clones.

Blood samples were collected up to 4 times in the first month after transplant and then at least monthly when available. V loses 3 bases of germline sequence and J loses 9 bases, and the interval between the two ends is 9 bases. Taken from the germline V gene, the CDR1 and CDR2 loops are SGHDN and FVKESK. The CDR3, cysteine through phenylalanine, is 13 amino acids long. Only the CDR3 region is kept as DNA, spanning 39 bases read in frame from base 1. Of note for this clone: The specificity of this receptor is unknown. Per-base qualities were not stored, and no clone one base away is much larger.

Library generation was performed with the immunoSEQ multiplex PCR assay. For most patients, high-throughput TCR-beta CDR3 sequencing of genomic DNA was performed by Adaptive Biotechnologies. Processing in the source paper ran as follows. TCR sequencing data were retrieved from Adaptive's ImmunoSEQ software for more than 15 patients, whereas a few other patients were processed with MiXCR and VDJtools. Because the origin of CDR3 nucleotide sequences shared between donor and recipient could not be assigned, those sequences were removed. To be classed as alloreactive, a clone needed at least 2-fold expansion over unstimulated cells and a minimum CFSE-low frequency of 0.002% (template counts) or 0.001% (read counts). Clones were considered mappable if detected in sequenced pre-transplant spleen, lymph node, or MLR CFSE-low populations of the donor or recipient. Cumulative frequency of alloreactive clones was calculated as a percentage of all sequences weighted by copy number. The table comes from immuneACCESS by way of TCRdb, which keeps in-frame sequences with V and J called. Part of the clones is missing from these tables; in studies checked, under half for an unresolved V gene and the rest for unknown reasons. That table furnishes V, J and clone size, whereas the DNA furnished D and trimming. Within this sample are 98,000 or so clones, with approximately 85% of them counted one time only. Approximately 1.4% of the sample lies in the top ten.

The origin of this receptor is a human patient who received an intestinal transplant, so some T cells may come from the graft donor. This sample comprised PBMCs, obtained 255 days after intestinal transplant. The chain employs TRBV14 and TRBJ1-6, with no confidently assigned D gene. The CDR3 corresponds to CASSQVRASPLHF. Here is the DNA: TGTGCCAGCAGCCAGGTTCGGGCTTCACCCCTCCACTTT.